This T cell receptor (beta chain) stems from a study of T-cell memory formation after mild COVID-19. Study outcomes and limitations: Cross-reactive memory apparently joined, as some responding clones appeared in pre-infection memory. Contracting clones from day 15 to 85 showed balanced CD4/CD8; later expanders favored CD4+.

Sample barcodes and UMIs were carried by the TCR alpha and TCR beta cDNA libraries that 5'RACE generated with constant-segment primers. TCRdb re-derived calls from the 5' RACE reads in MiXCR, one entry per CDR3 protein. The table includes 400,000 to 500,000 distinct CDR3 sequences, 20% detected once. CDR1 LGHNA and CDR2 YNFKEQ come from the germline V gene. Trimming left V 1 base short and J 4 bases short, with 10 bases between. CDR3 length equals 14 residues. This clonotype appeared a few times. Its antigen is not identified. This receptor was identified in an adult woman who had mild COVID-19 (a few samples of this study predate the infection). Cell type and time point are not known. This chain uses TRBV4-2 with TRBJ2-5; no clear D gene. Source material: PBMCs or a T cell subset sorted from them (not recorded which). The CDR3 coding sequence is TGTGCCAGCAGCCAAGTTTCGGCCGTAGAGACCCAGTACTTC. Translating it yields CASSQVSAVETQYF.